A selection of T cell receptor beta chains follows, all from one sample in a study of T cells in Graves' hyperthyroidism and ophthalmopathy. TCRdb used MiXCR to reprocess the multiplex PCR reads, holding one entry per CDR3 protein. The sample lists hundreds of thousands of distinct CDR3 sequences; 38% were seen once. The sample consisted of blood. The source is a young man with Graves' hyperthyroidism. Both conserved end residues are part of each CDR3. Each record gives: clone size, V gene, D gene, J gene, CDR3 DNA, CDR3 protein. The D gene is left open where the match is weak. Expanded clones get a size class; other rows say once, few or many, or leave the size out.

clone size: few; V gene: TRBV12-3/TRBV12-4; D gene: NA; J gene: TRBJ2-7; CDR3 DNA: TGTGCCAGCACTTACAGCTCCTACGAGCAGTACTTC; CDR3 protein: CASTYSSYEQYF
clone size: many; V gene: TRBV10-3; D gene: NA; J gene: TRBJ2-7; CDR3 DNA: TGTGCCATCAGCGGAGGGGTAGAGGGCTACGAGCAGTACTTC; CDR3 protein: CAISGGVEGYEQYF
clone size: NA; V gene: TRBV29-1; D gene: NA; J gene: TRBJ2-2; CDR3 DNA: TGCAGCTTAGGATCGTACACCGGGGAGCTGTTTTTT; CDR3 protein: CSLGSYTGELFF
clone size: NA; V gene: TRBV7-2; D gene: NA; J gene: TRBJ2-7; CDR3 DNA: TGTGCCAGCAGCTCATCGCGGGACAGTTTCCACGAGCAGTACTTC; CDR3 protein: CASSSSRDSFHEQYF
clone size: many; V gene: TRBV7-9; D gene: TRBD1; J gene: TRBJ1-2; CDR3 DNA: TGTGCCAGCAGCTGGACAGGGGCCTCTGACTATGGCTACACCTTC; CDR3 protein: CASSWTGASDYGYTF
clone size: many; V gene: TRBV29-1; D gene: NA; J gene: TRBJ1-1; CDR3 DNA: TGCAGCGGCGTACAGGGAAACACTGAAGCTTTCTTT; CDR3 protein: CSGVQGNTEAFF
clone size: many; V gene: TRBV6-5; D gene: NA; J gene: TRBJ1-2; CDR3 DNA: TGTGCCAGCAGTTACCGCGGAGGCTACACCTTC; CDR3 protein: CASSYRGGYTF
clone size: NA; V gene: TRBV2; D gene: TRBD1; J gene: TRBJ1-1; CDR3 DNA: TGTGCCAGCAGTGAAGCGCTTCTCAGGGGGATGACTGAAGCTTTCTTT; CDR3 protein: CASSEALLRGMTEAFF
clone size: NA; V gene: TRBV29-1; D gene: NA; J gene: TRBJ2-3; CDR3 DNA: TGCAGCGTTGAATTAGCTGCGAGGGAGTATTTT; CDR3 protein: CSVELAAREYF
clone size: NA; V gene: TRBV19; D gene: NA; J gene: TRBJ2-7; CDR3 DNA: TGTGCCAGTAGTATGAGTGGGCCCTTCGCCGAGCAGTACTTC; CDR3 protein: CASSMSGPFAEQYF
clone size: NA; V gene: TRBV6-5; D gene: TRBD1; J gene: TRBJ2-7; CDR3 DNA: TGTGCCAGCAGTTACTCGACGCTCGGGACAGTCTACGAGCAGTACTTC; CDR3 protein: CASSYSTLGTVYEQYF
clone size: many; V gene: TRBV20-1; D gene: NA; J gene: TRBJ1-1; CDR3 DNA: TGCAGTGCTAGAGAGAGACTGAGGGTTGAAGCTTTCTTT; CDR3 protein: CSARERLRVEAFF
clone size: NA; V gene: TRBV5-1; D gene: NA; J gene: TRBJ1-4; CDR3 DNA: TGCGCCAGCAGCCCCGGAGATGACGAAAAACTGTTTTTT; CDR3 protein: CASSPGDDEKLFF
clone size: few; V gene: TRBV2; D gene: TRBD1; J gene: TRBJ1-4; CDR3 DNA: TGTGCCAGCAGTGAAGTCCCACCGACAGGGAGTAATGAAAAACTGTTTTTT; CDR3 protein: CASSEVPPTGSNEKLFF
clone size: NA; V gene: TRBV12-3/TRBV12-4; D gene: TRBD2; J gene: TRBJ2-7; CDR3 DNA: TGTGCCAGCAGTCATAGCGGGATGGGGTCCTACGAGCAGTACTTC; CDR3 protein: CASSHSGMGSYEQYF
clone size: NA; V gene: TRBV5-1; D gene: NA; J gene: TRBJ1-1; CDR3 DNA: TGCGCCAGCAGCGGGGGGGGCGACAGAAGGACTGAAGCTTTCTTT; CDR3 protein: CASSGGGDRRTEAFF
clone size: NA; V gene: TRBV14; D gene: NA; J gene: TRBJ1-4; CDR3 DNA: TGTGCCAGCTCACCCGAGATAATCGAAGGGGAAAAACTGTTTTTT; CDR3 protein: CASSPEIIEGEKLFF
clone size: many; V gene: TRBV5-1; D gene: NA; J gene: TRBJ2-2; CDR3 DNA: TGCGCCAGCAGCTTGTCCCCCAGCGAAGCCGGGGAGCTGTTTTTT; CDR3 protein: CASSLSPSEAGELFF
clone size: NA; V gene: TRBV14; D gene: NA; J gene: TRBJ1-6; CDR3 DNA: TGTGCCAGCAGCCAAGATTCTACAGAACTCTATAATTCACCCCTCCACTTT; CDR3 protein: CASSQDSTELYNSPLHF